This T cell receptor (beta chain) appears in the sequencing data of a study of blood T cell repertoires in COVID-19. Study details: Samples representing acute and convalescent COVID-19 were sourced from the United States, Italy and Spain. T cells, B-cell-depleted T cells, or PBMCs provided the cDNA or gDNA that served as material.

This table comes from immunoSEQ multiplex PCR, and its TCRdb copy is limited to in-frame clones, with some not included. Here the sample spans 250,000 to 300,000 clones, approximately 89% being singletons. The CDR3 runs 14 residues. Germline CDR1 SQVTM, CDR2 ANQGSEA. The germline V and J ends were trimmed by 4 bases and 0 bases, with 13 bases remaining between them. The chain has TRBV29-1 and TRBJ2-7, with a weak D call TRBD2 (6 bases). The sequenced sample consisted of peripheral blood. The sequence derives from a woman aged 55-70 years with acute or convalescent COVID-19. Here the CDR3 reads CSVVDSGSSYEQYF. The CDR3 DNA reads as TGCAGCGTTGTTGATAGCGGTAGCTCCTACGAGCAGTACTTC.